Following are 16 T cell receptor beta chains from one sample sequenced in a study of response to subunit inactivated influenza vaccine. One entry per CDR3 protein, called by TCRdb with MiXCR from the RT-PCR reads. The sample lists hundreds of thousands of distinct CDR3 sequences, 25% seen once, with 1.5% to 2% in the top ten. The material was CD4+ T cells sorted from PBMCs, obtained 5 days after vaccination. Source of these receptors: a man in his fifties who received an inactivated influenza vaccine.

This chain uses TRBV5-1 with TRBJ2-1; D call uncertain. CDR3 length: 15 residues. Germline CDR1 SGHRS, CDR2 YFSETQ. Deletions cut 0 bases from V and 4 bases from J, with 11 bases between. The CDR3 here is CASSLAVEGYNEQFF. CDR3 DNA: TGCGCCAGCAGCTTGGCGGTGGAAGGTTACAATGAGCAGTTCTTC.

The J gene is TRBJ2-7, the V gene TRBV6-2 or TRBV6-3, with 9 nucleotides matching TRBD1. The CDR3 extends over 15 amino acids. CDR1 and CDR2 from the germline V gene are MNHEY and SVGEGT. Trimming cost V 5 bases and J 7 bases; bases outside gene matches: 12. The CDR3 DNA reads TGTGCCAGCAGTACGCCGGACAGGGGAATAAAAGAGCAGTACTTC. It codes for CASSTPDRGIKEQYF.

The chain joins TRBV9 to TRBJ1-1; 7 bases line up with TRBD1. This CDR3 comprises 15 residues. Germline CDR1 SGDLS, CDR2 YYNGEE. Losses at the gene ends were 0 bases for V and 0 bases for J; bases not matched to a gene: 2. Here the CDR3 reads CASSVGGTVNTEAFF. The CDR3 region has the DNA TGTGCCAGCAGCGTAGGAGGGACAGTGAACACTGAAGCTTTCTTT. The full variable domain, completed using reference TRBV9 and TRBJ1-1, is DSGVTQTPKHLITATGQRVTLRCSPRSGDLSVYWYQQSLDQGLQFLIQYYNGEERAKGNILERFSAQQFPDLHSELNLSSLELGDSALYFCASSVGGTVNTEAFFGQGTRLTVV.

This sequence joins TRBV11-2 and TRBJ2-7; D might be TRBD1 or TRBD2, each matching 5 bases. The V gene lost 4 bases and the J gene lost 7 bases, with 11 bases spanning the gap. From germline, CDR1 is SGHAT and CDR2 FQNNGV. The CDR3 contains 12 residues. CDR3 nucleotides: TGTGCCAGCAGCTCAACTTGGGGGGAGCAGTACTTC. This sequence encodes CASSSTWGEQYF.

The J gene is TRBJ2-3, the V gene TRBV12-3 or TRBV12-4, with 7 bases aligning to TRBD2. The CDR3 consists of 12 residues. With V trimmed by 6 bases and J by 7 bases, 4 bases remained unmatched. CDR3 protein: CASSAGLHTQYF. The CDR3, as DNA: TGTGCCAGCAGCGCGGGACTACATACGCAGTATTTT.

This clonotype occurred a few times. The chain uses TRBV7-2 and TRBJ2-2; either TRBD1 or TRBD2 may fit D (5 bases each). In germline, CDR1 is SGHTA, CDR2 FQGNSA. The CDR3 runs 15 residues. Trimming pared 6 bases from V and 4 bases from J, leaving 15 bases between. The DNA of the CDR3 is TGTGCCAGCAGTCCAGCGGCCAGGGTCACCGGGGAGCTGTTTTTT. It yields the protein CASSPAARVTGELFF.

The chain uses TRBV7-9 and TRBJ2-3; a possible D gene is TRBD2 (6 bases). Between the trimmed V and J ends, which lost 5 bases and 2 bases, there was a span of 14 bases. The CDR3 extends over 15 amino acids. Germline V CDR1 and CDR2: SEHNR, FQNEAQ (reference sequence). In nucleotides, the CDR3 is TGTGCCAGCAGCCTACTTAGCGGATACACAGATACGCAGTATTTT. Its translation: CASSLLSGYTDTQYF.

The rearrangement uses TRBV29-1 and TRBJ2-3; D may be TRBD2 (5 bases). This CDR3 contains 11 residues. Trimming cost V 4 bases and J 8 bases, with 10 bases left between them. CDR1 and CDR2 from the germline V gene are SQVTM and ANQGSEA. The CDR3 region is CSVVLAPTQYF. CDR3 bases: TGCAGCGTTGTTTTAGCGCCTACGCAGTATTTT.

There are a few counts of this clonotype. The V call is TRBV20-1, the J call TRBJ2-2, with D possibly TRBD2 on 7 matching bases. Germline V gene sequence: CDR1 DFQATT, CDR2 SNEGSKA (reference sequence). CDR3 length: 14 residues. Trimming pared 1 base from V and 5 bases from J, leaving 11 bases between. Here the CDR3 reads CSARVQGGTGELFF. The CDR3 DNA is TGCAGTGCTAGAGTACAGGGAGGGACCGGGGAGCTGTTTTTT.

This clonotype has at least ten counts. The chain uses TRBV7-3 and TRBJ1-6; 8 bases fit TRBD1. V was pared by 4 bases and J by 8 bases, with 7 bases of the junction left unmatched. Germline values: CDR1 SGHTA, CDR2 FQGTGA. The CDR3 sequence is 15 residues long. CDR3 DNA sequence: TGTGCCAGCAGCTCCGGACAGGGAAGGCATTCACCCCTCCACTTT. It translates to CASSSGQGRHSPLHF. The full variable domain, in which reference TRBV7-3 and TRBJ1-6 provide the parts outside the CDR3, is GAGVSQTPSNKVTEKGKYVELRCDPISGHTALYWYRQSLGQGPEFLIYFQGTGAADDSGLPNDRFFAVRPEGSVSTLKIQRTERGDSAVYLCASSSGQGRHSPLHFGNGTRLTVT.

This clonotype has a count of ten or more. The chain recombines TRBV2 with TRBJ2-1; D possibly corresponds to TRBD2 (6 bases). The CDR3 spans 16 residues. In germline, CDR1 is SNHLY, CDR2 FYNNEI. The V end lost 2 bases, the J end lost 0 bases, and 11 bases lay between the germline ends. The CDR3 is CASSEFGGLSYNEQFF. The CDR3, as DNA: TGTGCCAGCAGTGAATTCGGGGGACTCTCCTACAATGAGCAGTTCTTC. Drawing the rest from reference TRBV2 and TRBJ2-1, the complete variable domain is EPEVTQTPSHQVTQMGQEVILRCVPISNHLYFYWYRQILGQKVEFLVSFYNNEISEKSEIFDDQFSVERPDGSNFTLKIRSTKLEDSAMYFCASSEFGGLSYNEQFFGPGTRLTVL.

This clonotype was counted between two and nine times. This rearrangement joins TRBV10-3 to TRBJ2-7, with D hard to call. CDR1 is ENHRY and CDR2 is SYGVKD in the germline V gene. The CDR3 contains 12 residues. Trimming took 3 bases from V and 4 from J, leaving 7 bases between them. CDR3: CAISENGYEQYF. The CDR3 DNA follows: TGTGCCATCAGTGAAAATGGGTACGAGCAGTACTTC.

The chain links TRBV28 to TRBJ2-7; 10 nucleotides align to TRBD2. Germline CDR1 and CDR2: MDHEN and SYDVKM. This CDR3 region has 13 residues. V lost 10 bases and J lost 3; bases outside the gene matches: 6. Written as DNA, the CDR3 is TGTGCCACCTTAATAGCGGGAGGCTACGAGCAGTACTTC. Encoded protein: CATLIAGGYEQYF.

The table lists this clonotype with a few counts. The chain employs TRBV24-1 and TRBJ2-7, with 7 bases matching TRBD2. Germline V lookup: CDR1 KGHDR, CDR2 SFDVKD. The CDR3 contains 19 residues. With V trimmed by 3 bases and J by 3 bases, 19 bases remained unmatched. This CDR3 reads CATSDPNTRAGVRNYEQYF. The CDR3 nucleotides are TGTGCCACCAGTGATCCAAATACTAGGGCGGGAGTTAGGAACTACGAGCAGTACTTC.

This clonotype was counted a few times. The chain links TRBV29-1 to TRBJ2-1; no clear D gene. The CDR3 runs to 14 residues. Germline V gene sequence: CDR1 SQVTM, CDR2 ANQGSEA. V gave up 3 bases and J gave up 0 bases, with 9 bases separating them. CDR3 region: CSVDGPSSYNEQFF. The CDR3 DNA reads TGCAGCGTTGACGGACCGAGCTCCTACAATGAGCAGTTCTTC.

The rearrangement joins TRBV6-5 to TRBJ2-1, with D perhaps matching TRBD1 (6 bases). V was shortened by 2 bases and J by 7 bases, with 12 bases between the two germline ends. Germline loops: CDR1 MNHEY, CDR2 SVGAGI. CDR3 length: 14 residues. The CDR3 loop reads CASSYDRTWNEQFF. The DNA of the CDR3 is TGTGCCAGCAGTTACGACAGGACATGGAATGAGCAGTTCTTC.